Listed here are 28 T cell receptor beta chains from one sample, sequenced in a study of human T cells and chemical hapten exposure. MiXCR was run by TCRdb on the RACE reads, yielding one entry per CDR3 protein. The repertoire has about 380,000 distinct CDR3 sequences, 4.5% to 5.5% of them found once; the top ten carry approximately 2.4%. Time point: pre-sensitization, week 0. Sample treatment: therapeutic diphenylcyclopropenone sensitization with weekly scalp DPC. The starting material was whole blood, obtained in connection with sensitization to the hapten diphenylcyclopropenone (DPC). The receptors shown here come from a woman aged 45-60 years with alopecia areata. Some clones in this sample may be carry-over from other donors' samples.

The chain carries TRBV29-1 and TRBJ2-5, with 7 bases matching TRBD2. CDR1 is SQVTM, CDR2 ANQGSEA, per germline. The V gene end was trimmed by 4 bases and the J gene end by 7 bases; junction bases not matched to a gene: 18. The CDR3 totals 16 residues. The CDR3 here is CSVGGSPTSTPGTQYF. CDR3 nucleotide sequence: TGCAGCGTTGGAGGGAGCCCGACTAGCACCCCGGGGACCCAGTACTTC.

This clonotype was detected many times. V gene TRBV12-3 or TRBV12-4 combines with J gene TRBJ2-3; D ambiguous. This CDR3 is 11 amino acids long. Trimming pared 7 bases from V and 2 bases from J, leaving 4 bases between. CDR3 nucleotides: TGTGCCAGCACCTACACAGATACGCAGTATTTT. Translation gives CASTYTDTQYF.

The rearrangement uses TRBV6-6 and TRBJ1-6; 7 bases align to TRBD1. The CDR3 covers 15 residues. Germline CDR1 is MNHNY and CDR2 is SVGAGI (reference sequence). With 8 bases clipped from V and 6 bases from J, the junction kept 10 bases outside the gene matches. This CDR3 is CASGPGTAINSPLHF. The DNA of the CDR3 is TGTGCCAGCGGACCCGGGACAGCGATTAATTCACCCCTCCACTTT.

On this clonotype: A much larger clone is a single base away; this may be a read error. The gene calls are TRBV5-1 and TRBJ1-1; no clear D gene. This CDR3 contains 14 residues. Germline V gene sequence: CDR1 SGHRS, CDR2 YFSETQ. Trimming removed 5 bases at V and 3 bases at J, with 14 bases between. This CDR3 reads CASRVKGEDTEAFF. The CDR3 DNA is TGCGCCAGCAGAGTGAAGGGAGAAGACACTGAAGCTTTCTTT.

This clonotype was counted at least ten times. V usage is TRBV27 and J usage is TRBJ2-6; a possible D gene is TRBD1 (6 bases). This CDR3 is built from 19 residues. From germline, CDR1 is MNHEY and CDR2 SMNVEV (reference sequence). Trimming took 3 bases from V and 4 from J, leaving 22 bases between them. The CDR3 sequence: CASSFSYRVGRLGANVLTF. Written as DNA, the CDR3 is TGTGCCAGCAGTTTTTCCTACAGGGTAGGCAGGTTAGGGGCCAACGTCCTGACTTTC.

V and J are TRBV20-1 and TRBJ2-7; the match to TRBD2 covers 10 bases. There are 16 residues in the CDR3. Germline CDR1 DFQATT, CDR2 SNEGSKA (reference sequence). The V segment lost 5 bases and the J segment 1 base; nucleotides outside the gene matches: 11. CDR3 residues: CSAAQTTSGRSYEQYF. The CDR3 coding sequence is TGCAGTGCTGCGCAGACGACTAGCGGGCGTTCCTACGAGCAGTACTTC.

This clonotype was observed at least ten times. The CDR3 bases are TGTGCCAGCAGTTACCCCACTGAAGCTTTCTTT. This sequence encodes CASSYPTEAFF. This rearrangement joins TRBV6-6 to TRBJ1-1; D not certain. This CDR3 is 11 amino acids long. From germline, CDR1 is MNHNY and CDR2 SVGAGI (reference sequence). The V and J ends lost 2 bases and 4 bases respectively, with 2 bases between them.

This clonotype was counted only a few times. The chain carries TRBV20-1 and TRBJ2-3, with a possible D match to TRBD2 (5 bases). In germline, CDR1 is DFQATT, CDR2 SNEGSKA (reference sequence). V was cut by 7 bases and J by 3 bases, with 14 bases left in between. The CDR3 extends over 13 amino acids. Here the CDR3 reads CSGSEWRTDTQYF. The CDR3 DNA reads TGCAGTGGAAGTGAATGGAGGACAGATACGCAGTATTTT.

This clonotype was observed a few times. The V and J genes are TRBV7-3 and TRBJ1-6; 9 bases are shared with TRBD1. There are 15 residues in the CDR3. The germline gives CDR1 SGHTA, CDR2 FQGTGA. With 5 bases clipped from V and 9 bases from J, the junction kept 8 bases outside the gene matches. The CDR3 reads CASSPQGAIGSPLHF. CDR3 coding DNA: TGTGCCAGCAGCCCACAGGGGGCAATCGGTTCACCCCTCCACTTT.

Many counts were recorded for this clonotype. The gene calls are TRBV18 and TRBJ2-3; 13 bases match TRBD2. The CDR3 sequence is 15 residues long. The junction had 3 bases not matched to a gene; V was cut back by 3 bases and J by 6 bases. Germline V CDR1 and CDR2: KGHSH, LQKENI. CDR3 DNA sequence: TGTGCCAGCTCACCGGGACTAGCGGGGTACGATACGCAGTATTTT. Translated: CASSPGLAGYDTQYF.

This clonotype was seen ten or more times. The gene calls are TRBV20-1 and TRBJ2-3, with TRBD2 matching over 10 bases. The germline gives CDR1 DFQATT, CDR2 SNEGSKA (reference sequence). This CDR3 region has 16 residues. V lost 2 bases to trimming and J lost 4 bases; unmatched junction nucleotides: 9. DNA for the CDR3: TGCAGTGCTAGACCGACAGCGGGGGGGCGGGCAGATACGCAGTATTTT. Its translation is CSARPTAGGRADTQYF.

This clonotype was detected ten times or more. The chain joins TRBV10-3 to TRBJ2-3; 7 bases line up with TRBD2. The CDR3 has 14 residues. V dropped 2 bases and J dropped 5; count of bases not matched to a gene: 4. Germline CDR1 is ENHRY and CDR2 is SYGVKD. The CDR3 DNA reads as TGTGCCATCAGTGAGGGGTTAGCGGGAGATACGCAGTATTTT. This codes for CAISEGLAGDTQYF.

This clonotype was seen at least ten times. The rearrangement joins TRBV29-1 to TRBJ1-2; TRBD1 matches 8 bases. The CDR3 has 14 residues. Germline assignment: CDR1 SQVTM and CDR2 ANQGSEA. Trimming took 7 bases from V and 0 from J; bases not matched to a gene: 7. CDR3 in DNA: TGCAGCGCAAAACAGGGGGGATCTAACTATGGCTACACCTTC. This translates into CSAKQGGSNYGYTF.

This clonotype was counted ten times or more. The chain links TRBV12-3 or TRBV12-4 to TRBJ1-5; the D is unclear. V shed 2 bases and J shed 0 bases, with 5 bases lying between them. This CDR3 is 14 amino acids long. CDR3 sequence (DNA): TGTGCCAGCAGTTTACAGGTTAGCAATCAGCCCCAGCATTTT. Translating it yields CASSLQVSNQPQHF.

This clonotype was seen once. The chain carries TRBV4-1 and TRBJ2-7; the D is unclear. CDR1 is MGHRA and CDR2 is YSYEKL in the germline V gene. Trimming pared 4 bases from V and 2 bases from J, leaving 12 bases between. This CDR3 is built from 14 residues. The chain's CDR3 is CASSPRSEPYEQYF. The CDR3 DNA sequence: TGCGCCAGCAGCCCCCGAAGTGAACCCTACGAGCAGTACTTC.

The chain links TRBV3-1 to TRBJ1-1; D gene unclear. This CDR3 region has 15 residues. Germline CDR1 is LGHDT and CDR2 is YNNKEL (reference sequence). V was clipped by 0 bases and J by 0 bases, with 8 bases between them. The chain's CDR3 is CASSQERHMNTEAFF. The DNA for the CDR3 is TGTGCCAGCAGCCAAGAGAGGCACATGAACACTGAAGCTTTCTTT.

In its sample, this clonotype was seen a few times. V and J are TRBV2 and TRBJ2-3; 9 bases agree with TRBD2. The trim removed 0 bases at V and 6 bases at J, leaving 4 bases unmatched. The CDR3 is 15 amino acids. Germline-derived CDR1 and CDR2 are SNHLY and FYNNEI. CDR3 coding DNA: TGTGCCAGCAGTGAAGCTAGCGGGAGATTTGATACGCAGTATTTT. Encoded protein: CASSEASGRFDTQYF.

This clonotype was seen ten or more times. The chain recombines TRBV20-1 with TRBJ1-5, with 8 bases lining up with TRBD1. CDR1 DFQATT and CDR2 SNEGSKA come from the germline V gene (reference sequence). The CDR3 covers 17 residues. J was trimmed by 5 bases and V by 0 bases; bases with no gene match: 12. This CDR3 is CSARDQRGQGAYQPQHF. The DNA for the CDR3 is TGCAGTGCTAGAGACCAAAGGGGGCAGGGGGCGTATCAGCCCCAGCATTTT.

This clonotype occurred a few times. V is TRBV7-2 and J is TRBJ2-3; TRBD1 or TRBD2 may be the D gene (5 bases each). Per the germline V gene, CDR1 is SGHTA and CDR2 is FQGNSA. V was clipped by 3 bases and J by 6 bases, with 19 bases between them. There are 16 residues in the CDR3. The DNA for the CDR3 is TGTGCCAGCAGCTTGTCCGGGACGGCGAGCAGGGATACGCAGTATTTT. Its protein is CASSLSGTASRDTQYF.

This clonotype was found many times. This chain links TRBV7-2 with TRBJ2-2; no reliable D call. The CDR3 length is 14 residues. From germline, CDR1 is SGHTA and CDR2 FQGNSA. The V and J ends lost 4 bases and 4 bases respectively, with 10 bases between them. The CDR3 is CASSYPHATGELFF. In DNA form, the CDR3 reads TGTGCCAGCAGCTACCCCCACGCCACCGGGGAGCTGTTTTTT.

This clonotype appeared many times. The rearrangement joins TRBV6-2 or TRBV6-3 to TRBJ2-3; D not resolved. Between the trimmed V and J ends, which lost 7 bases and 6 bases, there was a span of 8 bases. The CDR3 length is 11 residues. Germline V CDR1 and CDR2: MNHEY, SVGEGT. CDR3 bases: TGTGCCAGCATGATCGGGGATACGCAGTATTTT. As protein: CASMIGDTQYF.

In this sample, this clonotype turned up many times. The rearrangement joins TRBV27 to TRBJ1-1, with TRBD1 matching over 8 bases. Germline V lookup: CDR1 MNHEY, CDR2 SMNVEV (reference sequence). This CDR3 comprises 15 residues. Trimming at V came to 0 bases and at J to 1 base, leaving 1 base not matched to a gene. The CDR3 loop reads CASSLSDRGNTEAFF. Written as DNA, the CDR3 is TGTGCCAGCAGTTTATCAGACAGGGGGAACACTGAAGCTTTCTTT.

As regards this clonotype: This may come from a read error, since a much larger clone is one base off. This chain links TRBV29-1 with TRBJ2-3, with 9 bases identical to TRBD1. Losses at the gene ends were 8 bases for V and 6 bases for J; bases not matched to a gene: 6. From germline, CDR1 is SQVTM and CDR2 ANQGSEA. The CDR3 sequence is 12 residues long. CDR3 in amino acids: CSRRQGVDTQYF. Written as DNA, the CDR3 is TGCAGCAGACGACAGGGGGTGGATACGCAGTATTTT.

This clonotype was seen ten or more times. The chain couples TRBV14 to TRBJ2-1, with 15 nucleotides matching TRBD2. Per germline, CDR1 SGHDN and CDR2 FVKESK. This CDR3 has 19 amino acids. The J segment lost 12 bases and the V segment lost 1 base, leaving 16 bases of the junction unmatched. CDR3 in amino acids: CASSQVGEWGLAGGGGQFF. For the CDR3, the DNA is TGTGCCAGCAGCCAAGTCGGGGAGTGGGGACTAGCGGGAGGAGGCGGGCAGTTCTTC.

This chain joins TRBV20-1 and TRBJ1-4; possibly TRBD1 for D (6 bases). CDR3 length: 14 residues. Trimming removed 0 bases from V and 8 bases from J, with 13 bases in between. CDR1 and CDR2 from the germline V gene are DFQATT and SNEGSKA (reference sequence). Written as DNA, the CDR3 is TGCAGTGCTAGAGATCAGGGGCCTTCGGAAAAACTGTTTTTT. Translating it yields CSARDQGPSEKLFF.

This clonotype has ten or more counts. The genes are TRBV18 and TRBJ2-7; 9 bases map to TRBD1. Germline values: CDR1 KGHSH, CDR2 LQKENI. This CDR3 region has 15 residues. After removal of 4 bases from V and 2 bases from J, the junction contained 6 bases not matched to a gene. DNA of the CDR3: TGTGCCAGCTCACTATTAGGGGACAGGGCCTACGAGCAGTACTTC. Amino acids: CASSLLGDRAYEQYF.

At least ten counts were recorded for this clonotype. This rearrangement joins TRBV6-6 to TRBJ1-5; the D gene is possibly TRBD1 (6 bases). CDR3 length: 13 amino acids. V was pared by 10 bases and J by 4 bases, with 14 bases between. CDR1 and CDR2 from the germline V gene are MNHNY and SVGAGI (reference sequence). CDR3 in DNA: TGTGCCACCACGAGGGGGGTGAATCAGCCCCAGCATTTT. It codes for CATTRGVNQPQHF.

The CDR3 loop is CASSLGRVVDTEAFF. In DNA, the CDR3 is TGCGCCAGCAGCTTGGGCAGGGTAGTCGACACTGAAGCTTTCTTT. The chain combines TRBV5-1 with TRBJ1-1, with a tentative D call TRBD1 (5 bases). Looked up from germline, CDR1 is SGHRS and CDR2 is YFSETQ. Trimming left V 0 bases short and J 3 bases short, with 12 bases between. The CDR3 covers 15 residues. Looking up the rest from reference TRBV5-1 and TRBJ1-1 gives the full variable domain: KAGVTQTPRYLIKTRGQQVTLSCSPISGHRSVSWYQQTPGQGLQFLFEYFSETQRNKGNFPGRFSGRQFSNSRSEMNVSTLELGDSALYLCASSLGRVVDTEAFFGQGTRLTVV.